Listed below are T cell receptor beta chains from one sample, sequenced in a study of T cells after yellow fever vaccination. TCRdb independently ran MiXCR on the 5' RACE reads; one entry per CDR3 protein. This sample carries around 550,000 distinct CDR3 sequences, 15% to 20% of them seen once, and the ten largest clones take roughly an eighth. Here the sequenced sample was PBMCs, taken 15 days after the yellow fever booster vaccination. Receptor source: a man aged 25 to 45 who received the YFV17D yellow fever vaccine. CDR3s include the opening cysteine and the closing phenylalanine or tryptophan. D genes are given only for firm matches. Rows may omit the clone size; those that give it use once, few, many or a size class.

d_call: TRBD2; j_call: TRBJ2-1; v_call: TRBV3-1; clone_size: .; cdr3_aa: CASRAHGAGKRNEQFF; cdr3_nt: TGTGCCAGCAGAGCCCACGGAGCGGGAAAGCGCAATGAGCAGTTCTTC
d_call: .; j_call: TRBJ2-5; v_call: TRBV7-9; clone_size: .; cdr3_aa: CASSLEGDYQETQYF; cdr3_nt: TGTGCCAGCAGCTTAGAGGGGGACTACCAAGAGACCCAGTACTTC
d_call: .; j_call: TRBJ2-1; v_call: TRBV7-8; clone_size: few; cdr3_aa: CASSFPRGRRDRLNEQFF; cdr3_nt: TGTGCCAGCAGCTTCCCTCGTGGGCGCAGGGACCGACTCAATGAGCAGTTCTTC
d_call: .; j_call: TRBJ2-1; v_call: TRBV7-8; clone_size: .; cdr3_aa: CASSFQRQSSYNEQFF; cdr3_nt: TGTGCCAGCAGCTTCCAGCGCCAGAGCTCCTACAATGAGCAGTTCTTC
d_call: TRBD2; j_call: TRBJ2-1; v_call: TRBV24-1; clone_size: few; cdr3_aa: CATSETLAGGNEQFF; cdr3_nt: TGTGCCACTAGTGAAACCTTAGCGGGAGGTAATGAGCAGTTCTTC
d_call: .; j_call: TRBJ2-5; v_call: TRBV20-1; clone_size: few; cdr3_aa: CSANPTGSQETQYF; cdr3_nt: TGCAGTGCGAACCCGACGGGCTCCCAAGAGACCCAGTACTTC
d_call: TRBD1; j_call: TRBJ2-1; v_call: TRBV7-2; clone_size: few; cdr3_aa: CASSLRGDRVGVEQFF; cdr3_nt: TGTGCCAGCAGCTTACGGGGGGACAGGGTAGGCGTTGAGCAGTTCTTC
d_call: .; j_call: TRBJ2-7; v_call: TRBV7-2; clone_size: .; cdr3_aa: CASAPSVFGSYEQYF; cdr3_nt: TGTGCCAGCGCCCCGTCAGTCTTCGGCTCCTACGAGCAGTACTTC
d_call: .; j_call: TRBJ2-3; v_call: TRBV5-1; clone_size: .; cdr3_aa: CASSKSGETQYF; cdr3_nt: TGCGCCAGCAGCAAAAGTGGTGAGACGCAGTATTTT
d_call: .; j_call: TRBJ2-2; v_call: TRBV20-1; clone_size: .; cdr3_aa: CSALKVGTGELFF; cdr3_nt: TGCAGTGCTCTAAAAGTGGGGACCGGGGAGCTGTTTTTT
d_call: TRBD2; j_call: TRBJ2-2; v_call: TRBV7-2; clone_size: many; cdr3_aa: CASSLLAETNTGELFF; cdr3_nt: TGTGCCAGCAGCCTCCTAGCGGAGACGAACACCGGGGAGCTGTTTTTT
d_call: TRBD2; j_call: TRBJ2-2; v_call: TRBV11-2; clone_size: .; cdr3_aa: CASSFLSGSTGELFF; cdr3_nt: TGTGCCAGCAGCTTCCTAAGCGGGAGCACCGGGGAGCTGTTTTTT
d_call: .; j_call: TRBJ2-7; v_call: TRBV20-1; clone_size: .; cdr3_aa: CSARDPRGSSYEQYF; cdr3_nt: TGCAGTGCTAGAGATCCCCGGGGGAGCTCCTACGAGCAGTACTTC
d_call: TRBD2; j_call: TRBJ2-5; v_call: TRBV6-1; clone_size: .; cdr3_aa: CASTKGGAGGQETQYF; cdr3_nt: TGTGCCAGCACAAAGGGAGGTGCGGGAGGCCAAGAGACCCAGTACTTC
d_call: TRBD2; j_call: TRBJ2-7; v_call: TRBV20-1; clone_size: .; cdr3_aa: CSARSKTSGSYEQYF; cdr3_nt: TGCAGTGCTAGATCGAAAACTAGCGGCTCCTACGAGCAGTACTTC
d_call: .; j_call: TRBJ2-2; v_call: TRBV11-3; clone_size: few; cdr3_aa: CASSFVPAGRHRGELFF; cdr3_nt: TGTGCCAGCAGCTTCGTTCCGGCGGGAAGACATAGGGGGGAGCTGTTTTTT
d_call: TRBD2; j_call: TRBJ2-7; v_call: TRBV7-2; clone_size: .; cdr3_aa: CASSLGSSGATYEQYF; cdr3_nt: TGTGCCAGCAGCTTAGGATCTAGCGGGGCGACCTACGAGCAGTACTTC
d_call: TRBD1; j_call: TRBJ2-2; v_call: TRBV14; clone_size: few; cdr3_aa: CASSQGQVVFGELFF; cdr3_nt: TGTGCCAGCAGCCAGGGACAGGTTGTCTTCGGGGAGCTGTTTTTT
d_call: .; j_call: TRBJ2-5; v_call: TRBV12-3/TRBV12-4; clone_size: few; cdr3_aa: CASSFSGGSGETQYF; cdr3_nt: TGTGCCAGCAGTTTTAGTGGTGGGAGCGGGGAGACCCAGTACTTC
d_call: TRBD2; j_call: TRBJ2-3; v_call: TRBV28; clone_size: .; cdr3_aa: CASSSPGLAGGDTQYF; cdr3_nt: TGTGCCAGCAGTTCACCCGGACTAGCGGGAGGAGATACGCAGTATTTT
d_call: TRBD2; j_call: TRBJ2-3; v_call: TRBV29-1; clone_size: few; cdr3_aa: CSVATSAPTDTQYF; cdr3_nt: TGCAGCGTTGCGACTAGCGCCCCCACAGATACGCAGTATTTT
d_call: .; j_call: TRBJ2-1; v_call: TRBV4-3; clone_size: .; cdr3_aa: CASSHYPRHNEQFF; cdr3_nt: TGCGCCAGCAGCCATTATCCGAGACACAATGAGCAGTTCTTC
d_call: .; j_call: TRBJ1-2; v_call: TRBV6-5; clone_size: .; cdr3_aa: CASSYSSGWVGYTF; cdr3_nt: TGTGCCAGCAGTTACTCGTCTGGCTGGGTTGGCTACACCTTC
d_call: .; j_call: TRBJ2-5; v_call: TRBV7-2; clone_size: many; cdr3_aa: CASSPQGRGYQETQYF; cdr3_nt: TGTGCCAGCAGCCCACAGGGGCGGGGGTACCAAGAGACCCAGTACTTC
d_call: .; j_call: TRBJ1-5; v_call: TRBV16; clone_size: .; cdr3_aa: CASSRDIGGPQHF; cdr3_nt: TGTGCCAGCAGCCGGGATATTGGGGGGCCCCAGCATTTT
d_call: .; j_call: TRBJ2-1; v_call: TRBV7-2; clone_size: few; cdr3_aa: CASRPPPGLDDYNEQFF; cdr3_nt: TGTGCCAGCAGACCTCCCCCAGGACTGGATGATTACAATGAGCAGTTCTTC
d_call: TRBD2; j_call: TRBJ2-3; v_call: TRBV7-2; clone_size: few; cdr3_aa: CASSTSGLDTQYF; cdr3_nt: TGTGCCAGCAGCACTAGCGGATTAGATACGCAGTATTTT
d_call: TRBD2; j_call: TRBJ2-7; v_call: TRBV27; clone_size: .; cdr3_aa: CASSLDETSAAPKYF; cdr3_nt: TGTGCCAGCAGTTTAGATGAGACTAGCGCAGCGCCGAAGTACTTC
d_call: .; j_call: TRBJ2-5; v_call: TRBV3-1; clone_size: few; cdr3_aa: CASSQGRVQETQYF; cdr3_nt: TGTGCCAGCAGCCAAGGGAGAGTCCAAGAGACCCAGTACTTC
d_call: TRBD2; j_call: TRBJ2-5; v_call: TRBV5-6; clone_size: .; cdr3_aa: CASRPRLAGAKTQYF; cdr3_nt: TGTGCCAGCAGGCCAAGACTAGCGGGAGCCAAGACCCAGTACTTC
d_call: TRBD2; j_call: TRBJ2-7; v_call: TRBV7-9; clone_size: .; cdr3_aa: CASSPRLAGSHEQYF; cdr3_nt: TGTGCCAGCAGCCCTCGACTAGCGGGAAGCCACGAGCAGTACTTC
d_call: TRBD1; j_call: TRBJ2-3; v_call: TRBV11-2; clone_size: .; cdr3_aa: CASSSIRGPSTDTQYF; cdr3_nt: TGTGCCAGCAGCTCAATCAGGGGGCCATCTACAGATACGCAGTATTTT
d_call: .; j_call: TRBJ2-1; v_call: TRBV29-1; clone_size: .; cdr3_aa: CSVEVLFGNEQFF; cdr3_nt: TGCAGCGTTGAAGTTTTATTTGGCAATGAGCAGTTCTTC